This T cell receptor (beta chain) was captured in a study of cytomegalovirus exposure and HLA in healthy donors. Study as a whole: The 110 million or so unique TCR beta sequences, from about 179 million T cells, were found by an earlier analysis.

Study observations and caveats: Over 150 TCR beta chains were listed as cytomegalovirus-associated.

Trimming at V came to 2 bases and at J to 4 bases, leaving 10 bases not matched to a gene. Germline V gives CDR1 LNHDA, CDR2 SQIVND (reference sequence). The CDR3 covers 16 residues. Both 60 Vbeta primers and 13 Jbeta primers went into the PCR. Libraries were prepared by immunoSEQ multiplex PCR; TCRdb keeps only in-frame clonotypes and omits some of them. Of 95,000 to 100,000 clones in the sample, approximately 80% are singletons; the top ten hold over 15%. This clone showed up just a few times. What it recognizes is unknown. Sequenced: PBMCs. The sequence was collected from a man between 60 and 75 years old in good health and CMV-seropositive. This chain joins TRBV19 and TRBJ2-7, with 8 bases that match TRBD1. The CDR3 reads CASSIKTGDGPYEQYF. The CDR3 DNA follows: TGTGCCAGTAGTATAAAGACAGGGGATGGTCCGTACGAGCAGTACTTC.